Sequencing of this T cell receptor beta chain was carried out in a study of OX40 agonist ivuxolimab in advanced cancers. The repertoire was sequenced with immunoSEQ multiplex PCR; TCRdb's copy has only in-frame clones and lacks some. The sample has 25,000 to 30,000 clones; more than 60% are singletons. The sample holds a few counts of this clone. This specimen was CD4+ or CD8+ T cells sorted from blood, taken in a trial of the OX40 agonist ivuxolimab. This clonotype was obtained from an adult with an advanced solid tumor such as melanoma, head and neck, liver or kidney cancer.

Here the CDR3 DNA reads TGTGCCAGCAGTTTCGGGACAGGGGTCTACGAGCAGTACTTC. It codes for CASSFGTGVYEQYF. J is TRBJ2-7 and V is TRBV6-5; 10 nucleotides align to TRBD1. The trim removed 4 bases at V and 3 bases at J, leaving 3 bases unmatched. This CDR3 has 14 residues. Germline V gene sequence: CDR1 MNHEY, CDR2 SVGAGI.